Reported below is one T cell receptor (beta chain). Then a second PCR, running about 7 to 11 cycles, was carried out with a sample-barcoded 5' primer and a J-beta primer mix. TCRdb ran MiXCR on the 5' RACE reads and lists one entry per CDR3 protein. Of around 800,000 distinct CDR3 sequences in the sample, about 55% are singletons; the top ten hold roughly two fifths. The data originate from a study of blood T cells in healthy people across ages. This CDR3 region has 13 residues. Germline CDR1 SEHNR, CDR2 FQNEAQ (reference sequence). V gave up 4 bases and J gave up 4 bases, with 8 bases separating them.

The chain combines TRBV7-9 with TRBJ2-1; D gene unclear. The sample taken for sequencing was blood. This sequence was found in a man aged 80 or over in good health. DNA for the CDR3: TGTGCCAGCAGCTCGTTTGAGTACAATGAGCAGTTCTTC. Encoded protein: CASSSFEYNEQFF.